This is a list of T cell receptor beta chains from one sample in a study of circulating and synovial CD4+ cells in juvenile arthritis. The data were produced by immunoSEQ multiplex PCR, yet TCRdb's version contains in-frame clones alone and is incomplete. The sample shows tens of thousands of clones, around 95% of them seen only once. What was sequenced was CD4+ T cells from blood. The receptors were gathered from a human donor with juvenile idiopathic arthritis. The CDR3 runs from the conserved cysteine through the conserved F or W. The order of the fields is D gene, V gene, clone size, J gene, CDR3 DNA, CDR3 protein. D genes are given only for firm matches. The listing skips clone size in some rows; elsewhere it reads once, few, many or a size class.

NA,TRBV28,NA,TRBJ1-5,TGTGCCAGCCTGTCCTCGGGGGGGGGAATTCAGCCCCAGCATTTT,CASLSSGGGIQPQHF
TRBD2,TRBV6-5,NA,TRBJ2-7,TGTGCCAGCAGCAGACTAGCTCCTACCTCCTACGAGCAGTACTTC,CASSRLAPTSYEQYF
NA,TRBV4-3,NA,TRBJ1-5,TGCGCCAGCAGCCAGTTCTCCGGTGGCAATCAGCCCCAGCATTTT,CASSQFSGGNQPQHF
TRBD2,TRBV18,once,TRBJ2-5,TGTGCCAGCTCACTAGCGGGAAGAAGGGAGACCCAGTACTTC,CASSLAGRRETQYF
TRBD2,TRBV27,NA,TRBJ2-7,TGTGCCAGCAGTACCGCCGGGACTAGATTCACCTACGAGCAGTACTTC,CASSTAGTRFTYEQYF
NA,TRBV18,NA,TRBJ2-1,TGTGCCAGCTCACCAGGACAGAATTACAATGAGCAGTTCTTC,CASSPGQNYNEQFF
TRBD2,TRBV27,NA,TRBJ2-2,TGTGCCAGCAGTTTGGAGGGGAGGGGCCGCACCGGGGAGCTGTTTTTT,CASSLEGRGRTGELFF
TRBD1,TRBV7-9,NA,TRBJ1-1,TGTGCCAGCAGCTTAGGGGACAGGAACACTGAAGCTTTCTTT,CASSLGDRNTEAFF
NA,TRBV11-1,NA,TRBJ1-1,TGTGCCAGCAGCTTACGGGAGAACACTGAAGCTTTCTTT,CASSLRENTEAFF
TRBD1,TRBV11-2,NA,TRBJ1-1,TGTGCCAGCAGCTTAGTAGGGGGCACCCCTTGTAACACTGAAGCTTTCTTT,CASSLVGGTPCNTEAFF
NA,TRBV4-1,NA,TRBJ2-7,TGCGCCAGCAGCCAACCCTTACGGGGGGCTCTCTACGAGCAGTACTTC,CASSQPLRGALYEQYF
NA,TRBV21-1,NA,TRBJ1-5,TGTGCCAGCAGCAAATGGGGACAGGATCAGCCCCAGCATTTT,CASSKWGQDQPQHF
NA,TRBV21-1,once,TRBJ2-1,TGTGCCAGCAGCAAAGGGGGGGCGGGGGTTTGCAATGAGCAGTTCTTC,CASSKGGAGVCNEQFF
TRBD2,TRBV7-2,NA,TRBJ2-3,TGTGCCAGCAGCTTGGTCCTAGCGGGGGCCCCCACAGATACGCAGTATTTT,CASSLVLAGAPTDTQYF
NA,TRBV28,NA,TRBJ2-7,TGTGCCAGCAGAGCCGTCCCCTACGAGCAGTACTTC,CASRAVPYEQYF
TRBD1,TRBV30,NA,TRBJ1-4,TGTGCCACAAACAGGGGTAATGAAAAACTGTTTTTT,CATNRGNEKLFF
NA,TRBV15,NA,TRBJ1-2,TGTGCCACCGGGGCGGCCTATGGCTACACCTTC,CATGAAYGYTF
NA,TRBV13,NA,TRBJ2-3,TGTGCCAGCAGCTTAGGCAGGCTTGGCCGGCAGGGGCGCACAGATACGCAGTATTTT,CASSLGRLGRQGRTDTQYF
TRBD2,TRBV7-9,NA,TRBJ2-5,TGTGCCAGCAGCCCGGGGACTAGCGGGACAGAGACCCAGTACTTC,CASSPGTSGTETQYF
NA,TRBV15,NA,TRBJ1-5,TGTGCCACCAGCTCGGGAGGTAACGGAGGTCAGCCCCAGCATTTT,CATSSGGNGGQPQHF
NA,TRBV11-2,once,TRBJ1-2,TGTGCCAGCAGCTTAAATCTAGGCGGGTATGGCTACACCTTC,CASSLNLGGYGYTF
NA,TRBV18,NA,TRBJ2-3,TGTGCCAGCTCACCGTCACTCACAGATACGCAGTATTTT,CASSPSLTDTQYF
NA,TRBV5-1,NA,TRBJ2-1,TGCGCCAGCGGACTAGGGGGGAACTACAATGAGCAGTTCTTC,CASGLGGNYNEQFF
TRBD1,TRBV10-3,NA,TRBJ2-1,TGTGCCACCGGGACAGGGGTGGACAATGAGCAGTTCTTC,CATGTGVDNEQFF
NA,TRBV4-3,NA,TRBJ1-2,TGCGCCAGCAGCCAAGCGATCGACGGGGATGGCTACACCTTC,CASSQAIDGDGYTF
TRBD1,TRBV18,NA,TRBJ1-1,TGTGCCAGCTCACCCCAGGGGGCAGGGAACACTGAAGCTTTCTTT,CASSPQGAGNTEAFF
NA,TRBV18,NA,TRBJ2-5,TGTGCCAGCTCACCCCAGGACTTGGAGACCCAGTACTTC,CASSPQDLETQYF
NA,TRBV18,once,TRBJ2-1,TGTGCCAGCTCGGAGACTAGTGGAGATGAGCAGTTCTTC,CASSETSGDEQFF
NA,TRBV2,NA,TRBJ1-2,TGTGCCAGCAGTGAACATCATTTATCCCTGCGGACACGCGTAACCTTC,CASSEHHLSLRTRVTF
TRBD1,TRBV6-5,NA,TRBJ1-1,TGTGCCAGCTCGACCGGGACAGGGGGCACTGAAGCTTTCTTT,CASSTGTGGTEAFF
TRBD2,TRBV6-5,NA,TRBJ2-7,TGTGCCAGCAGTTACTTTGCGGGGGGCTACGAGCAGTACTTC,CASSYFAGGYEQYF
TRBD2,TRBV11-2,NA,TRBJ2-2,TGTGCCAGCCGAGCGGGGCTCGGCACCGGGGAGCTGTTTTTT,CASRAGLGTGELFF
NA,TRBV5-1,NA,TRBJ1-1,TGCGCCAGCAGCTTGGCAACAGGGATCGTCACTGAAGCTTTCTTT,CASSLATGIVTEAFF
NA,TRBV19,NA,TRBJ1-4,TGTGCCAGTAGTAATCTAAGACAGAGAGCAACTAATGAAAAACTGTTTTTT,CASSNLRQRATNEKLFF
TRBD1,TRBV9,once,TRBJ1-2,TGTGCCAGCAGCGTTCCCTGGGACAGCATCTTC,CASSVPWDSIF
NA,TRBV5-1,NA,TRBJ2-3,TGCGCCAGCAGCTTTGGCGGGTCCAGCACAGATACGCAGTATTTT,CASSFGGSSTDTQYF
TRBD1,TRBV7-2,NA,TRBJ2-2,TGTGCCAGCAGCTTAGATCGGACAGGGGCCGGGGAGCTGTTTTTT,CASSLDRTGAGELFF
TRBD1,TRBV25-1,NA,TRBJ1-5,TGTGCCAGCAGTGGCTTGTCCGGGACAGGCAATCAGCCCCAGCATTTT,CASSGLSGTGNQPQHF
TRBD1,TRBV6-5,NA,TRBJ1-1,TGTGCCAGCAGTCGAGACAGGGCGAACACTGAAGCTTTCTTT,CASSRDRANTEAFF
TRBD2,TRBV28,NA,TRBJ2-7,TGTGCCAGCAGTCGCCGGCGACCGGAGCGGGAGGTCCCCTACGAGCAGTACTTC,CASSRRRPEREVPYEQYF
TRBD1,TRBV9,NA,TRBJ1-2,TGTGCCAGCAGCGTAAAGGACAGGCCCTATGGCTACACCTTC,CASSVKDRPYGYTF
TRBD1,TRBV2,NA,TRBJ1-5,TGTGCCAGCAGTATTAGACAGGGTGAGAGCAATCAGCCCCAGCATTTT,CASSIRQGESNQPQHF
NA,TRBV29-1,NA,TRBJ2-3,TGCAGCGTCCATACTAACACAGATACGCAGTATTTT,CSVHTNTDTQYF
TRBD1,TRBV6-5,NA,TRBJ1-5,TGTGCCAGCAGTTACACCGGGACAGCAAATCAGCCCCAGCATTTT,CASSYTGTANQPQHF
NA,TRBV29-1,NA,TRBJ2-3,TGCAGCGTTCGACACCTCCAAGCAGATACGCAGTATTTT,CSVRHLQADTQYF
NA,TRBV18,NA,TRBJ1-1,TGTGCCAGCTCACCACTCGGGGTGGGCACTGAAGCTTTCTTT,CASSPLGVGTEAFF
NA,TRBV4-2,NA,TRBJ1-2,TGTGCCAGCAGGGGCCGAGGCTACACCTTC,CASRGRGYTF
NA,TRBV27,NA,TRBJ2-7,TGTGCCAGCAGACGGACAGTTACCTACGAGCAGTACTTC,CASRRTVTYEQYF
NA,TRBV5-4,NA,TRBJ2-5,TGTGCCAGCAGCCTACAAGAGACCCAGTACTTC,CASSLQETQYF
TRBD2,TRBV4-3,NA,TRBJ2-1,TGCGCCAGCAGCCAAGCCAAACCCGGGACTAGCGGTGAGCAGTTCTTC,CASSQAKPGTSGEQFF
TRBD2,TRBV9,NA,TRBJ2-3,TGTGCCAGCAGCGTAAGGAGCGGGGCGGGGGGGGATACGCAGTATTTT,CASSVRSGAGGDTQYF
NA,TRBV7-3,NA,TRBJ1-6,TGTGCCAGCAGCTTAAAGGGGATAGATTCACCCCTCCACTTT,CASSLKGIDSPLHF
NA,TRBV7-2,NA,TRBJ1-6,TGTGCCAGCAGCTGGCGACAGGCAGATTCACCCCTCCACTTT,CASSWRQADSPLHF
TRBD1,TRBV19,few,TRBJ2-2,TGTGCCACCAAGGACAGGACCATCAACACCGGGGAGCTGTTTTTT,CATKDRTINTGELFF